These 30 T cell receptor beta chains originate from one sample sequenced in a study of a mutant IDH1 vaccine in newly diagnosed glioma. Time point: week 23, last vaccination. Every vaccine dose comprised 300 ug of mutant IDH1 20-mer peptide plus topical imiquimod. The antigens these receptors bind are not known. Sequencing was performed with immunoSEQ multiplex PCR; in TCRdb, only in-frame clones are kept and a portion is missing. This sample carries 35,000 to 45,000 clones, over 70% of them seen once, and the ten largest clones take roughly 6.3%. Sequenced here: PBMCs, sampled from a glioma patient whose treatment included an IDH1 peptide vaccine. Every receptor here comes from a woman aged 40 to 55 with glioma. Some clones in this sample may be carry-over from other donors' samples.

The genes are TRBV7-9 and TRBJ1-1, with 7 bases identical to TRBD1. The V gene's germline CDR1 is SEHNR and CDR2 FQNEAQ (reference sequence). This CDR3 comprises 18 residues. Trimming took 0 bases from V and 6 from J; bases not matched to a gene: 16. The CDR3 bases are TGTGCCAGCAGCTTAGCGCTAACCCGGACCAGGGGGGTACCTGAAGCTTTCTTT. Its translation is CASSLALTRTRGVPEAFF.

The CDR3: CASSLRGDRGSYNEQFF. CDR3 DNA: TGTGCCAGCTCGTTAAGGGGGGACAGGGGATCCTACAATGAGCAGTTCTTC. This chain joins TRBV9 and TRBJ2-1; 10 bases align to TRBD1. This CDR3 spans 17 amino acids. Unmatched junction bases numbered 11, after V lost 7 bases and J lost 1 base. The germline V gene encodes CDR1 SGDLS and CDR2 YYNGEE.

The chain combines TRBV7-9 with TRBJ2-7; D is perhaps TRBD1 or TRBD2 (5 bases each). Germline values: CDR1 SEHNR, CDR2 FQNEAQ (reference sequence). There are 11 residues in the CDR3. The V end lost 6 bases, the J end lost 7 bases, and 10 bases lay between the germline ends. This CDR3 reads CASSSWGEQYF. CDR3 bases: TGTGCCAGCAGTTCTTGGGGGGAGCAGTACTTC.

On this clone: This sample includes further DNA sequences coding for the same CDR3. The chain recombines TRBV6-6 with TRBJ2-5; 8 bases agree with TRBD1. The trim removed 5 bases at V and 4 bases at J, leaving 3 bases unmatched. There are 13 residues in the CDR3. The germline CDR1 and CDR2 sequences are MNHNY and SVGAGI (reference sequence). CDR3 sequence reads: CASSPGTGETQYF. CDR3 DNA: TGTGCCAGCAGTCCCGGGACAGGAGAGACCCAGTACTTC.

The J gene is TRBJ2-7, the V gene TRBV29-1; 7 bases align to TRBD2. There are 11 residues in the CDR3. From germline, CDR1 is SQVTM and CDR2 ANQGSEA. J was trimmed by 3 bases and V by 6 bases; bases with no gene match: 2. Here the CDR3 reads CSVAGSYEQYF. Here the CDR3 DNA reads TGCAGCGTAGCGGGGAGCTACGAGCAGTACTTC.

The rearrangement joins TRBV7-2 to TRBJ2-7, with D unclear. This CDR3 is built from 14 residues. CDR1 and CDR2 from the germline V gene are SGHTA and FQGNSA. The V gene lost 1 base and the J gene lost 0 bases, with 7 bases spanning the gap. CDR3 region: CASSLGYGSYEQYF. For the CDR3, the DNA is TGTGCCAGCAGCTTAGGGTACGGCTCCTACGAGCAGTACTTC.

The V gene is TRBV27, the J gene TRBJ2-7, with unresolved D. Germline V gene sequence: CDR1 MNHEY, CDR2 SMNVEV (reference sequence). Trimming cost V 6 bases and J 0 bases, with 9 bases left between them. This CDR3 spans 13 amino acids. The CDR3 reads CASRALSSYEQYF. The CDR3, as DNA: TGTGCCAGCAGAGCCCTGAGCTCCTACGAGCAGTACTTC.

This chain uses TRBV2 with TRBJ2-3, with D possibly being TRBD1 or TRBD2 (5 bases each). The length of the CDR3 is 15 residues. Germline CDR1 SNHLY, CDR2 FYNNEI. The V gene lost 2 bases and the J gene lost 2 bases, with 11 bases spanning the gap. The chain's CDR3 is CASSEPRGNTDTQYF. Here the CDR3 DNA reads TGTGCCAGCAGTGAACCCCGGGGCAACACAGATACGCAGTATTTT.

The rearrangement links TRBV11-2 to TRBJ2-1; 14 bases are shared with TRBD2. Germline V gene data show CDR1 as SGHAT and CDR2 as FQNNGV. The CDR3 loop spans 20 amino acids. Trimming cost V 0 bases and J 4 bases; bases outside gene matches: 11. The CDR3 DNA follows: TGTGCCAGCAGCTTAGATCGCCCTGGACTAGCGGGAGGTACTTACAATGAGCAGTTCTTC. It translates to CASSLDRPGLAGGTYNEQFF. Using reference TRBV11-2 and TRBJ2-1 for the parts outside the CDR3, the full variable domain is EAGVAQSPRYKIIEKRQSVAFWCNPISGHATLYWYQQILGQGPKLLIQFQNNGVVDDSQLPKDRFSAERLKGVDSTLKIQPAKLEDSAVYLCASSLDRPGLAGGTYNEQFFGPGTRLTVL.

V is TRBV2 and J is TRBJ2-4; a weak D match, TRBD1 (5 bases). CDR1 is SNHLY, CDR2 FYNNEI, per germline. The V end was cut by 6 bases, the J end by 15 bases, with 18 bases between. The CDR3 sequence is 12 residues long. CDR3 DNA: TGTGCCAGCAGCGAGTTCGAGAGGACACGGTACTTC. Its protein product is CASSEFERTRYF.

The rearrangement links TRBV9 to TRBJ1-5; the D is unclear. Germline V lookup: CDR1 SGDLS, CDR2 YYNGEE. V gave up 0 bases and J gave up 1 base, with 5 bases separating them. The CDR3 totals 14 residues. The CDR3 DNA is TGTGCCAGCAGCGTAGACGGGAGCAATCAGCCCCAGCATTTT. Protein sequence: CASSVDGSNQPQHF.

CDR3 bases: TGTGCCAGCAGCGTAGAGGGCAGCGGGAGAAATGAGCAGTTCTTC. Protein product: CASSVEGSGRNEQFF. The rearrangement links TRBV9 to TRBJ2-1, with 8 bases fitting TRBD2. V was clipped by 0 bases and J by 7 bases; unmatched bases: 6. Germline assignment: CDR1 SGDLS and CDR2 YYNGEE. The CDR3 contains 15 residues.

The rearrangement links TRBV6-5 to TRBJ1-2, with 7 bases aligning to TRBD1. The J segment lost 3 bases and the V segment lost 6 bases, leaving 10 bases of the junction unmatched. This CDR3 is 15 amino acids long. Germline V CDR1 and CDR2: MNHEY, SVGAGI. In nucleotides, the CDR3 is TGTGCCAGCAGCAGAGACAGGGATGGGTACTATGGCTACACCTTC. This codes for CASSRDRDGYYGYTF.

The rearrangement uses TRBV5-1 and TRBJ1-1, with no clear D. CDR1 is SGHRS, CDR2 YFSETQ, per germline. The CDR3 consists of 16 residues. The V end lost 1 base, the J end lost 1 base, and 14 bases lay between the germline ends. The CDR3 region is CASSLYVSVRNTEAFF. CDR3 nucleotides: TGCGCCAGCAGCTTGTATGTTTCGGTTAGGAACACTGAAGCTTTCTTT.

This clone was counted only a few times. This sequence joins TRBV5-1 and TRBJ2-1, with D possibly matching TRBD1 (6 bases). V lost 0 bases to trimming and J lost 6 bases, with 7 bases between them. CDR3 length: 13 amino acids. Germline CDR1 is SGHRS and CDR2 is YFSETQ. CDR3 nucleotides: TGCGCCAGCAGCTTGGCCAGGGGCAATGAGCAGTTCTTC. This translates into CASSLARGNEQFF.

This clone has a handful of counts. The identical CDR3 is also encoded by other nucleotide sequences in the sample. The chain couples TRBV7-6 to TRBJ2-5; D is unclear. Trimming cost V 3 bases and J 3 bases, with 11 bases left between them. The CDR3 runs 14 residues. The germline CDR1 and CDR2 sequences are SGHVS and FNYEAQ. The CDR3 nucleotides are TGTGCCAGCAGCTTTCTGGGCGCAGAAGAGACCCAGTACTTC. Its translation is CASSFLGAEETQYF. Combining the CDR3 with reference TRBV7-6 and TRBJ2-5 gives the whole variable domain GAGVSQSPRYKVTKRGQDVALRCDPISGHVSLYWYRQALGQGPEFLTYFNYEAQQDKSGLPNDRFSAERPEGSISTLTIQRTEQRDSAMYRCASSFLGAEETQYFGPGTRLLVL.

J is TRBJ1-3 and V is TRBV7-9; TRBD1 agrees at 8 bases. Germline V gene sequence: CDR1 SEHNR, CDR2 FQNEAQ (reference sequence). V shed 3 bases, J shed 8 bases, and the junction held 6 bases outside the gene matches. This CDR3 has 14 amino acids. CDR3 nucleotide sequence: TGTGCCAGCAGCTTTGTAGGACAGGGTTACACCATATATTTT. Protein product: CASSFVGQGYTIYF.

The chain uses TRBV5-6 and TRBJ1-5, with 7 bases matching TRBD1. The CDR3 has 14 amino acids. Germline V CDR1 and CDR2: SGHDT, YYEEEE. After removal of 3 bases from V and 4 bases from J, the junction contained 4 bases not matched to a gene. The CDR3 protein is CASSSLTGNQPQHF. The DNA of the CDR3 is TGTGCCAGCAGCTCCCTGACAGGGAATCAGCCCCAGCATTTT.

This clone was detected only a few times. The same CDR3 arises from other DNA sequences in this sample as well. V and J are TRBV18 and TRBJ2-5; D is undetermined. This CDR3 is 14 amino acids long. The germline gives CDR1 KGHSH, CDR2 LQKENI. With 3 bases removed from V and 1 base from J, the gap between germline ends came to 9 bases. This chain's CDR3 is CASSPPGVQETQYF. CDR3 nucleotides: TGTGCCAGCTCACCTCCTGGGGTCCAAGAGACCCAGTACTTC.

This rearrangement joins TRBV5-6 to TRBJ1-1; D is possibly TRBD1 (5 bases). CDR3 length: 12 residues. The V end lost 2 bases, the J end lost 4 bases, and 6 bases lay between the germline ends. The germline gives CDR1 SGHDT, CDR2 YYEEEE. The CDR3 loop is CASSFQGTEAFF. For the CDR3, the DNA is TGTGCCAGCAGCTTCCAGGGCACTGAAGCTTTCTTT.

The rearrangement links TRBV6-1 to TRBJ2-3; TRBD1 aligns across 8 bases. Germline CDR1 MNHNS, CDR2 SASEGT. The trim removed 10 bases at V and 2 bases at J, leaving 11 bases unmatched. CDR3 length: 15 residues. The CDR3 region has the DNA TGTGCCATCGCCACAGGGACAGGTAACACAGATACGCAGTATTTT. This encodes CAIATGTGNTDTQYF.

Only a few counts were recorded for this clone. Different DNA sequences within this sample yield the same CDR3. This CDR3 reads CSASSGGGYTF. In DNA form, the CDR3 reads TGCAGTGCTAGCTCTGGCGGGGGCTACACCTTC. V usage is TRBV20-1 and J usage is TRBJ1-2; no clear D gene. This CDR3 comprises 11 residues. V was trimmed by 3 bases and J by 8 bases, leaving 10 bases between them. Germline V gene sequence: CDR1 DFQATT, CDR2 SNEGSKA (reference sequence).

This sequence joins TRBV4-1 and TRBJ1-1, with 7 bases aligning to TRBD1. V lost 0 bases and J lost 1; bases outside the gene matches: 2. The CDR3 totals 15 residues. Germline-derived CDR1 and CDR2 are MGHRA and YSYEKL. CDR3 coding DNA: TGCGCCAGCAGCCAAGACAGGGGGGGGAACACTGAAGCTTTCTTT. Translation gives CASSQDRGGNTEAFF.

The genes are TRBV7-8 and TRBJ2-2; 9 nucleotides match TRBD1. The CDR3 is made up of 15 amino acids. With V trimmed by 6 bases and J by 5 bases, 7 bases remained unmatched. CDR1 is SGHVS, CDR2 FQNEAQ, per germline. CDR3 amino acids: CASRRDRGGTGELFF. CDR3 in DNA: TGTGCCAGCAGGAGAGACAGGGGGGGGACCGGGGAGCTGTTTTTT.

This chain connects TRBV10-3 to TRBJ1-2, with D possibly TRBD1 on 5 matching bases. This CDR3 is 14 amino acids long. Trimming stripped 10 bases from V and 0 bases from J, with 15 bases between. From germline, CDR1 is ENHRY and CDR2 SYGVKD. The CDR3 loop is CATIDSKANYGYTF. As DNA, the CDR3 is TGTGCCACCATAGACAGTAAGGCTAACTATGGCTACACCTTC.

The CDR3 sequence: CATSGRRNTGELFF. Written as DNA, the CDR3 is TGTGCCACTTCTGGTAGGCGGAACACCGGGGAGCTGTTTTTT. This chain links TRBV6-1 with TRBJ2-2; D ambiguous. CDR1 is MNHNS, CDR2 SASEGT, per germline. The CDR3 covers 14 residues. V gave up 10 bases and J gave up 1 base, with 13 bases separating them.

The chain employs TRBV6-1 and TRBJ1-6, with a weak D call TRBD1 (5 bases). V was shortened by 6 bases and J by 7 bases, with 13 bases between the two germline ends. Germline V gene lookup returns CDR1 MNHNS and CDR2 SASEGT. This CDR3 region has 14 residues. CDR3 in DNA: TGTGCCAGCAGATCAAGGGACGTCAATTCACCCCTCCACTTT. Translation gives CASRSRDVNSPLHF.

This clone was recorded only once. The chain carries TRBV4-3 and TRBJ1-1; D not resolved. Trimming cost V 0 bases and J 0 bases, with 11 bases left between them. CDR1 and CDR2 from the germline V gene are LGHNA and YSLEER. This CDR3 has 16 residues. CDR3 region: CASSQDLTFLNTEAFF. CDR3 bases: TGCGCCAGCAGCCAAGACCTTACTTTCTTGAACACTGAAGCTTTCTTT.

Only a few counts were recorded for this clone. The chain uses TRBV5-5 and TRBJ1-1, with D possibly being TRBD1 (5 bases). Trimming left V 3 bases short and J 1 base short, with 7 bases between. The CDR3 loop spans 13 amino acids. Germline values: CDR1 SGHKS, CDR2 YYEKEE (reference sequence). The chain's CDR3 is CASSSQANTEAFF. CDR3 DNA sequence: TGTGCCAGCAGCTCACAGGCGAACACTGAAGCTTTCTTT.

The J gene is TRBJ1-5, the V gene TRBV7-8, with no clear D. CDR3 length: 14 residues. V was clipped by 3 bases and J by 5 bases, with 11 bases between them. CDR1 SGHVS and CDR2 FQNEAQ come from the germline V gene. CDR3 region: CASSLRTEYQPQHF. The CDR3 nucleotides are TGTGCCAGCAGCTTGCGGACGGAGTATCAGCCCCAGCATTTT. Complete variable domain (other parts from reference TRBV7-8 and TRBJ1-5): GAGVSQSPRYKVAKRGQDVALRCDPISGHVSLFWYQQALGQGPEFLTYFQNEAQLDKSGLPSDRFFAERPEGSVSTLKIQRTQQEDSAVYLCASSLRTEYQPQHFGDGTRLSIL.